These T cell receptor beta chains were read from a single sample in a study of T-cell memory formation after mild COVID-19. TCRdb recomputed calls from the 5' RACE reads with MiXCR, one row per CDR3 protein. The profile shows 500,000 to 550,000 distinct CDR3 sequences, about a fifth of them singletons. Sequencing used PBMCs or a T cell subset sorted from them (not recorded which). These receptors came from an adult woman who had mild COVID-19 (a few samples of this study predate the infection). Cell type and time point are not known. Both conserved end residues are part of each CDR3. D genes are given only for firm matches. The listing skips clone size in some rows; elsewhere it reads once, few, many or a size class.

V gene: TRBV7-3; clone size: .; D gene: .; J gene: TRBJ2-1; CDR3 protein: CASARGGSGNEQFF; CDR3 DNA: TGTGCCAGCGCTCGAGGGGGATCTGGAAATGAGCAGTTCTTC
V gene: TRBV15; clone size: few; D gene: .; J gene: TRBJ2-1; CDR3 protein: CATSRVGTPYNEQFF; CDR3 DNA: TGTGCCACCAGCAGAGTAGGGACCCCTTACAATGAGCAGTTCTTC
V gene: TRBV10-3; clone size: .; D gene: .; J gene: TRBJ2-5; CDR3 protein: CAISIRQETQYF; CDR3 DNA: TGTGCCATCAGTATCCGGCAAGAGACCCAGTACTTC
V gene: TRBV6-1; clone size: .; D gene: TRBD2; J gene: TRBJ2-1; CDR3 protein: CAIPLAGDLNEQFF; CDR3 DNA: TGTGCCATCCCACTAGCGGGGGATCTGAATGAGCAGTTCTTC
V gene: TRBV24-1; clone size: .; D gene: .; J gene: TRBJ2-1; CDR3 protein: CATSYYNEQFF; CDR3 DNA: TGTGCCACGTCATACTACAATGAGCAGTTCTTC
V gene: TRBV2; clone size: .; D gene: TRBD2; J gene: TRBJ2-7; CDR3 protein: CASSPRLAGEGEQYF; CDR3 DNA: TGTGCCAGCAGTCCAAGACTAGCGGGAGAAGGCGAGCAGTACTTC
V gene: TRBV12-3/TRBV12-4; clone size: .; D gene: TRBD2; J gene: TRBJ2-7; CDR3 protein: CASSHGTSGSSYEQYF; CDR3 DNA: TGTGCCAGCAGCCACGGGACTAGCGGGAGTAGCTACGAGCAGTACTTC
V gene: TRBV28; clone size: few; D gene: .; J gene: TRBJ2-7; CDR3 protein: CASSRESYEQYF; CDR3 DNA: TGTGCCAGCAGCAGGGAAAGCTACGAGCAGTACTTC
V gene: TRBV6-5; clone size: .; D gene: TRBD1; J gene: TRBJ1-5; CDR3 protein: CASSRAGTEGQPQHF; CDR3 DNA: TGTGCCAGCAGCCGGGCCGGGACAGAGGGACAGCCCCAGCATTTT
V gene: TRBV12-3/TRBV12-4; clone size: .; D gene: TRBD2; J gene: TRBJ2-5; CDR3 protein: CASTWTSGKQETQYF; CDR3 DNA: TGTGCCAGCACCTGGACTAGCGGGAAGCAAGAGACCCAGTACTTC
V gene: TRBV6-4; clone size: .; D gene: TRBD1; J gene: TRBJ2-3; CDR3 protein: CASMLDRMTDTQYF; CDR3 DNA: TGTGCCAGCATGCTGGACAGGATGACAGATACGCAGTATTTT
V gene: TRBV7-3; clone size: .; D gene: .; J gene: TRBJ2-1; CDR3 protein: CASSSSVGSPSEQFF; CDR3 DNA: TGTGCCAGCAGCTCTTCGGTCGGGAGTCCTAGTGAGCAGTTCTTC
V gene: TRBV18; clone size: .; D gene: .; J gene: TRBJ1-6; CDR3 protein: CASSPSTAAGNSPLHF; CDR3 DNA: TGTGCCAGCTCACCATCCACGGCTGCTGGCAATTCACCCCTCCACTTT
V gene: TRBV30; clone size: .; D gene: TRBD2; J gene: TRBJ2-7; CDR3 protein: CAWSIWSGVGEQYF; CDR3 DNA: TGTGCCTGGAGCATCTGGAGCGGGGTTGGCGAGCAGTACTTC
V gene: TRBV5-1; clone size: .; D gene: TRBD2; J gene: TRBJ2-2; CDR3 protein: CASSLIAGGPSGELFF; CDR3 DNA: TGCGCCAGCAGCTTGATAGCGGGGGGCCCCTCCGGGGAGCTGTTTTTT
V gene: TRBV24-1; clone size: .; D gene: TRBD1; J gene: TRBJ1-1; CDR3 protein: CATSEGGTGYPTEAFF; CDR3 DNA: TGTGCCACCAGTGAGGGGGGGACAGGGTATCCCACTGAAGCTTTCTTT
V gene: TRBV5-1; clone size: .; D gene: .; J gene: TRBJ2-1; CDR3 protein: CASSPHHEQFF; CDR3 DNA: TGCGCCAGCAGCCCGCATCATGAGCAGTTCTTC
V gene: TRBV7-3; clone size: few; D gene: .; J gene: TRBJ2-1; CDR3 protein: CASSLEGVGHEQFF; CDR3 DNA: TGTGCCAGCAGCTTAGAGGGGGTCGGCCATGAGCAGTTCTTC
V gene: TRBV20-1; clone size: .; D gene: .; J gene: TRBJ1-2; CDR3 protein: CSAPGRNGYTF; CDR3 DNA: TGCAGTGCACCCGGCCGTAATGGCTACACCTTC
V gene: TRBV5-1; clone size: .; D gene: .; J gene: TRBJ2-7; CDR3 protein: CASSLGGLGLGSYEQYF; CDR3 DNA: TGCGCCAGCAGCTTGGGTGGGCTCGGTCTGGGCTCCTACGAGCAGTACTTC
V gene: TRBV9; clone size: many; D gene: TRBD1; J gene: TRBJ2-2; CDR3 protein: CASSVRDSGELFF; CDR3 DNA: TGTGCCAGCAGCGTACGGGACAGCGGGGAGCTGTTTTTT
V gene: TRBV12-3/TRBV12-4; clone size: few; D gene: .; J gene: TRBJ1-2; CDR3 protein: CASSSTGEYGYTF; CDR3 DNA: TGTGCCAGCAGTTCCACGGGCGAATATGGCTACACCTTC
V gene: TRBV29-1; clone size: many; D gene: TRBD1; J gene: TRBJ2-1; CDR3 protein: CSAESGQGAYNEQFF; CDR3 DNA: TGCAGCGCAGAAAGCGGACAGGGCGCCTACAATGAGCAGTTCTTC
V gene: TRBV6-1; clone size: .; D gene: .; J gene: TRBJ1-1; CDR3 protein: CASSERSKAGTVEAFF; CDR3 DNA: TGTGCCAGCAGTGAAAGGTCAAAGGCGGGGACGGTTGAAGCTTTCTTT
V gene: TRBV5-1; clone size: few; D gene: .; J gene: TRBJ2-2; CDR3 protein: CASSFTGYPSTGELFF; CDR3 DNA: TGCGCCAGCAGCTTCACAGGGTATCCATCCACCGGGGAGCTGTTTTTT
V gene: TRBV7-2; clone size: .; D gene: .; J gene: TRBJ2-1; CDR3 protein: CASSLYRNEQFF; CDR3 DNA: TGTGCCAGCAGCTTATATAGGAATGAGCAGTTCTTC
V gene: TRBV11-2; clone size: few; D gene: TRBD2; J gene: TRBJ2-1; CDR3 protein: CASSLTSDNEQFF; CDR3 DNA: TGTGCCAGCAGCTTAACTAGCGACAATGAGCAGTTCTTC
V gene: TRBV19; clone size: .; D gene: .; J gene: TRBJ2-1; CDR3 protein: CASSILGGFVNEQFF; CDR3 DNA: TGTGCCAGTAGTATCCTGGGGGGCTTCGTCAATGAGCAGTTCTTC
V gene: TRBV12-3/TRBV12-4; clone size: few; D gene: TRBD2; J gene: TRBJ2-3; CDR3 protein: CASTLAGGADTQYF; CDR3 DNA: TGTGCCAGCACACTAGCGGGAGGAGCAGATACGCAGTATTTT
V gene: TRBV7-8; clone size: .; D gene: .; J gene: TRBJ1-2; CDR3 protein: CASSLVNAGYTF; CDR3 DNA: TGTGCCAGCAGCTTAGTAAATGCTGGCTACACCTTC